Sequencing of this T cell receptor (beta chain) was carried out in a study of blood T cell repertoires in COVID-19. The table lists this clone with a count of one. Deletions cut 7 bases from V and 5 bases from J, with 14 bases between. Germline assignment: CDR1 MNHEY and CDR2 SVGEGT. CDR3 length: 13 residues. The assay was immunoSEQ multiplex PCR, and TCRdb's table has in-frame clones only and misses some. The repertoire holds over 100,000 clones, with approximately 89% as singletons. Input material: peripheral blood. This TCR came from a man aged 40-49 years with acute or convalescent COVID-19. This chain joins TRBV6-2 or TRBV6-3 and TRBJ2-5; no clear D. DNA for the CDR3: TGTGCCAGCAACCCATCCGGGTTTGAGACCCAGTACTTC. Its protein is CASNPSGFETQYF.